In this sample, the clone carrying this T cell receptor beta chain turned up once. With V trimmed by 5 bases and J by 1 base, 4 bases remained unmatched. This CDR3 has 14 residues. Germline CDR1 is SGHAT and CDR2 is FQDESV (reference sequence). This sample stems from a study of T cell responses to AZD1222 COVID-19 vaccine. Method: immunoSEQ multiplex PCR; TCRdb's copy keeps in-frame clones and lacks some. Here the sample spans 90,000 to 140,000 clones, 89% being singletons. The sample was peripheral blood, taken 28 days after the second AZD1222 dose. The chain uses TRBV11-1 and TRBJ2-5; 7 bases are shared with TRBD1. The sequence was collected from an adult who received the AZD1222 COVID-19 vaccine. CDR3 sequence: CASSQGGFQETQYF. CDR3 bases: TGTGCCAGCAGCCAAGGGGGCTTCCAAGAGACCCAGTACTTC.